The 25 T cell receptor beta chains below were found in one sample sequenced in a study of T cell changes during pregnancy in multiple sclerosis. Measured with immunoSEQ multiplex PCR; TCRdb has only the in-frame clones, and not every one. Here the sample spans more than 55,000 clones, 90% being singletons. Sequenced here: peripheral blood, sampled in the first trimester of pregnancy. The receptors derive from a female donor in good health, enrolled as a control in a pregnancy study.

This clone was detected only a few times. This sequence joins TRBV7-2 and TRBJ2-5; D possibly corresponds to TRBD2 (6 bases). The V and J ends lost 0 bases and 4 bases respectively, with 6 bases between them. The length of the CDR3 is 13 residues. Germline CDR1 and CDR2: SGHTA and FQGNSA. For the CDR3, the DNA is TGTGCCAGCAGCTTAGCCGGGGGAGAGACCCAGTACTTC. Translating it yields CASSLAGGETQYF. The whole variable domain, remainder taken from reference TRBV7-2 and TRBJ2-5, is GAGVSQSPSNKVTEKGKDVELRCDPISGHTALYWYRQSLGQGLEFLIYFQGNSAPDKSGLPSDRFSAERTGGSVSTLTIQRTQQEDSAVYLCASSLAGGETQYFGPGTRLLVL.

This clone was counted a single time. This chain joins TRBV5-6 and TRBJ1-2, with no clear D. Trimming shortened V by 0 bases and J by 4 bases, and 13 bases separated the two germline ends. The germline V gene has CDR1 SGHDT and CDR2 YYEEEE. The CDR3 has 15 amino acids. The CDR3 spells CASSLGTAEIYGYTF. CDR3 DNA: TGTGCCAGCAGCTTGGGCACAGCCGAAATCTATGGCTACACCTTC.

V is TRBV7-2 and J is TRBJ1-5; a weak D match, TRBD1 (5 bases). This CDR3 is 15 amino acids long. Germline CDR1 and CDR2: SGHTA and FQGNSA. Trimming pared 5 bases from V and 1 base from J, leaving 12 bases between. The CDR3 loop reads CASSRGGASNQPQHF. Here the CDR3 DNA reads TGTGCCAGCAGCCGAGGAGGGGCCAGCAATCAGCCCCAGCATTTT.

Here the CDR3 reads CASSLQGPYNEQFF. CDR3 nucleotides: TGTGCCAGCAGTCTTCAGGGGCCCTACAATGAGCAGTTCTTC. The V call is TRBV6-5, the J call TRBJ2-1, with D perhaps TRBD1 (6 bases). The V and J ends lost 5 bases and 2 bases respectively, with 10 bases between them. Germline-derived CDR1 and CDR2 are MNHEY and SVGAGI. The CDR3 sequence is 14 residues long.

A single count supports this clone. The chain joins TRBV5-4 to TRBJ1-2; the match to TRBD1 covers 8 bases. Germline V lookup: CDR1 SGHNT, CDR2 YYREEE (reference sequence). The CDR3 runs 15 residues. The V and J ends lost 6 bases and 4 bases, in that order; junction bases with no gene match: 11. Here the CDR3 reads CASTEKGRGPYGYTF. The CDR3 nucleotides are TGTGCCAGCACCGAGAAAGGCAGGGGGCCCTATGGCTACACCTTC.

J is TRBJ2-7 and V is TRBV11-2; the match to TRBD2 covers 13 bases. The trim removed 6 bases at V and 9 bases at J, leaving 17 bases unmatched. Germline lookup yields CDR1 SGHAT and CDR2 FQNNGV. The CDR3 consists of 17 residues. CDR3: CASSFGGGTSGAPRQYF. The CDR3 DNA sequence: TGTGCCAGCAGTTTTGGGGGAGGGACTAGCGGGGCTCCGCGGCAGTACTTC. Full variable domain (missing parts from reference TRBV11-2 and TRBJ2-7): EAGVAQSPRYKIIEKRQSVAFWCNPISGHATLYWYQQILGQGPKLLIQFQNNGVVDDSQLPKDRFSAERLKGVDSTLKIQPAKLEDSAVYLCASSFGGGTSGAPRQYFGPGTRLTVT.

This rearrangement joins TRBV6-1 to TRBJ2-2; D may be TRBD2 (5 bases). V lost 10 bases and J 0 bases, leaving 12 bases between the germline ends. CDR3 length: 14 residues. From germline, CDR1 is MNHNS and CDR2 SASEGT. The CDR3 DNA is TGTGCCACCTACCTGAGGGCGAACACCGGGGAGCTGTTTTTT. Its translation: CATYLRANTGELFF.

The J gene is TRBJ1-3, the V gene TRBV7-6; no clear D. CDR1 and CDR2 from the germline V gene are SGHVS and FNYEAQ. The CDR3 is 16 amino acids. The V end lost 5 bases, the J end lost 0 bases, and 14 bases lay between the germline ends. The CDR3 DNA follows: TGTGCCAGCAGCCCGGACTTGGTCCGCTCTGGAAACACCATATATTTT. Protein sequence: CASSPDLVRSGNTIYF.

The CDR3 bases are TGTGCCAGTAGTTCATTAGCGGGAGCCGATTCCTACGAGCAGTACTTC. Residues: CASSSLAGADSYEQYF. This chain uses TRBV19 with TRBJ2-7; 9 positions agree with TRBD2. The CDR3 contains 16 residues. V dropped 5 bases and J dropped 1; count of bases not matched to a gene: 9. The germline CDR1 and CDR2 sequences are LNHDA and SQIVND (reference sequence).

The rearrangement uses TRBV7-8 and TRBJ2-7; D is ambiguous. Germline CDR1 is SGHVS and CDR2 is FQNEAQ. With 5 bases removed from V and 2 bases from J, the gap between germline ends came to 13 bases. This CDR3 has 14 residues. In DNA form, the CDR3 reads TGTGCCAGCAGCCCTTCGACACCTGCCTACGAGCAGTACTTC. Its translation: CASSPSTPAYEQYF.

V gene TRBV30 combines with J gene TRBJ1-6, with D tentatively TRBD1 (6 bases). CDR3 length: 15 residues. Germline V gives CDR1 GTSNPN, CDR2 SVGIG (reference sequence). V lost 2 bases, J lost 7 bases, and 15 bases lay in between. The DNA for the CDR3 is TGTGCCTGGAGTAACCTTGGACAGACCAATTCACCCCTCCACTTT. Encoded protein: CAWSNLGQTNSPLHF.

The V call is TRBV19, the J call TRBJ2-7, with a weak D call TRBD2 (6 bases). CDR1 LNHDA and CDR2 SQIVND come from the germline V gene (reference sequence). V lost 5 bases, J lost 2 bases, and 10 bases lay in between. This CDR3 is built from 13 residues. The CDR3 region is CASSYGTAYEQYF. The CDR3 nucleotides read TGTGCCAGTAGTTATGGGACTGCCTACGAGCAGTACTTC.

This clone was seen only once. The V and J genes are TRBV7-2 and TRBJ1-4; 9 positions agree with TRBD1. This CDR3 has 17 residues. CDR1 is SGHTA, CDR2 FQGNSA, per germline. After removal of 5 bases from V and 6 bases from J, the junction contained 13 bases not matched to a gene. The CDR3 DNA reads as TGTGCCAGCAGCCAGGACAGGGGAAGTATGGTTTATGAAAAACTGTTTTTT. It specifies CASSQDRGSMVYEKLFF.

This chain joins TRBV7-9 and TRBJ2-1, with TRBD1 matching over 7 bases. CDR3 length equals 16 residues. V lost 5 bases, J lost 0 bases, and 7 bases stayed unmatched. In germline, CDR1 is SEHNR, CDR2 FQNEAQ (reference sequence). The CDR3 sequence is CASSGKQGPSYNEQFF. The CDR3 region has the DNA TGTGCCAGCAGCGGAAAACAGGGGCCCTCCTACAATGAGCAGTTCTTC.

The chain carries TRBV5-6 and TRBJ1-2; TRBD1 matches 9 bases. The CDR3 is 12 residues long. J gave up 8 bases and V 4 bases, and 3 bases lay outside the gene matches. The germline gives CDR1 SGHDT, CDR2 YYEEEE. In nucleotides, the CDR3 is TGTGCCAGCAGCCGGACAGGGGCCGGCTACACCTTC. Its protein product is CASSRTGAGYTF.

The CDR3 protein is CASTSPGGRDNEQFF. The CDR3 nucleotides are TGTGCCAGCACCTCTCCGGGGGGCAGGGACAATGAGCAGTTCTTC. This chain connects TRBV7-6 to TRBJ2-1, with a weak D call TRBD2 (7 bases). The V gene lost 7 bases and the J gene lost 5 bases, with 18 bases spanning the gap. This CDR3 spans 15 amino acids. Germline V gives CDR1 SGHVS, CDR2 FNYEAQ.

The chain uses TRBV2 and TRBJ1-1; D possibly corresponds to TRBD1 (6 bases). There are 15 residues in the CDR3. The germline V and J ends were trimmed by 6 bases and 6 bases, with 20 bases remaining between them. The germline CDR1 and CDR2 sequences are SNHLY and FYNNEI. CDR3: CASRQTGIGNAEAFF. The CDR3 nucleotides are TGTGCCAGCAGACAAACAGGGATTGGTAACGCTGAAGCTTTCTTT. The whole variable domain, remainder taken from reference TRBV2 and TRBJ1-1, is EPEVTQTPSHQVTQMGQEVILRCVPISNHLYFYWYRQILGQKVEFLVSFYNNEISEKSEIFDDQFSVERPDGSNFTLKIRSTKLEDSAMYFCASRQTGIGNAEAFFGQGTRLTVV.

The rearrangement links TRBV7-9 to TRBJ1-1; a possible D gene is TRBD1 (5 bases). V was shortened by 7 bases and J by 8 bases, with 14 bases between the two germline ends. CDR1 and CDR2 (germline): SEHNR, FQNEAQ (reference sequence). CDR3 length: 12 residues. The CDR3 DNA sequence: TGTGCCAGCAACCGGGGGGGGGTGGAAGCTTTCTTT. Its translation: CASNRGGVEAFF.

The gene calls are TRBV7-3 and TRBJ2-1; tentative D call: TRBD2 (5 bases). The CDR3 spans 15 residues. Germline V gene data show CDR1 as SGHTA and CDR2 as FQGTGA. The V gene lost 1 base and the J gene lost 9 bases, with 16 bases spanning the gap. DNA of the CDR3: TGTGCCAGCAGCTTAAGCTTGGGCCCGGGGAGTGAGCAGTTCTTC. This encodes CASSLSLGPGSEQFF. Drawing the rest from reference TRBV7-3 and TRBJ2-1, the complete variable domain is GAGVSQTPSNKVTEKGKYVELRCDPISGHTALYWYRQSLGQGPEFLIYFQGTGAADDSGLPNDRFFAVRPEGSVSTLKIQRTERGDSAVYLCASSLSLGPGSEQFFGPGTRLTVL.

The rearrangement links TRBV4-1 to TRBJ2-1; a weak D match, TRBD2 (6 bases). V was cut by 0 bases and J by 12 bases, with 18 bases left in between. Germline CDR1 is MGHRA and CDR2 is YSYEKL. CDR3 length equals 15 residues. The CDR3: CASSQESRTTHGQFF. CDR3 DNA sequence: TGCGCCAGCAGCCAAGAAAGTCGGACTACCCATGGGCAGTTCTTC.

Concerning this clone: At the DNA level, this CDR3 is encoded by other sequences in the same sample as well. The rearrangement links TRBV27 to TRBJ1-1, with a tentative D call TRBD1 (6 bases). Trimming removed 3 bases at V and 2 bases at J, with 10 bases between. This CDR3 spans 14 amino acids. Germline V CDR1 and CDR2: MNHEY, SMNVEV (reference sequence). CDR3 coding DNA: TGTGCCAGCAGTTTGGGGGGGGGCAACACTGAAGCTTTCTTT. Its translation is CASSLGGGNTEAFF.

With regard to this clone: The junction shows a germline mismatch at one end, possibly a read error. The rearrangement links TRBV6-1 to TRBJ2-3, with D possibly TRBD2 on 6 matching bases. The CDR3 is 13 residues long. CDR1 is MNHNS and CDR2 is SASEGT in the germline V gene. In DNA form, the CDR3 reads TGTGCCGGAGGGGATTATCGCACAAATACGCAGTATTTT. This translates into CAGGDYRTNTQYF.

The table lists this clone with a count of one. The rearrangement uses TRBV6-5 and TRBJ2-4; D uncertain. The V end lost 6 bases, the J end lost 0 bases, and 12 bases lay between the germline ends. Germline V gene lookup returns CDR1 MNHEY and CDR2 SVGAGI. The CDR3 loop spans 15 amino acids. The CDR3 protein is CASRISSIAKNIQYF. Written as DNA, the CDR3 is TGTGCCAGCAGGATTAGCTCTATAGCCAAAAACATTCAGTACTTC.

The chain combines TRBV7-6 with TRBJ2-7, with D possibly TRBD2 on 5 matching bases. The CDR3 extends over 14 amino acids. V lost 5 bases, J lost 1 base, and 12 bases lay in between. Germline loops: CDR1 SGHVS, CDR2 FNYEAQ. CDR3 DNA sequence: TGTGCCAGCAGCGACACGGGGATTTCCTACGAGCAGTACTTC. Translated, it gives CASSDTGISYEQYF.

The chain links TRBV4-1 to TRBJ2-1; D remains unclear. Per the germline V gene, CDR1 is MGHRA and CDR2 is YSYEKL. V lost 2 bases to trimming and J lost 5 bases, with 10 bases between them. CDR3 length: 14 residues. CDR3 DNA sequence: TGCGCCAGCAGCCAATTGTTCGGAGACAATGAGCAGTTCTTC. Protein: CASSQLFGDNEQFF.